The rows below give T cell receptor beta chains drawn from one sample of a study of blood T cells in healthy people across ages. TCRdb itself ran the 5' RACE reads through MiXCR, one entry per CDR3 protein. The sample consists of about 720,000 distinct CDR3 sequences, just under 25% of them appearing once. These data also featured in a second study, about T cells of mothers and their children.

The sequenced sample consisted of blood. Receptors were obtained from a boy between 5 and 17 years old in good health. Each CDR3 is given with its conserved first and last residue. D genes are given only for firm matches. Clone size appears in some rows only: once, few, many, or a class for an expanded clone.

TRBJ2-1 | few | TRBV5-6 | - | TGTGCCAGCAGCTTAAGGGGAGTCACCTACAATGAGCAGTTCTTC | CASSLRGVTYNEQFF
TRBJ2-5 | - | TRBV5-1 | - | TGCGCCAGCAGCTTGATGGAGCAAGAGACCCAGTACTTC | CASSLMEQETQYF
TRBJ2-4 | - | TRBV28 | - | TGTGCCAGCAGTTTATTGGGGGCATGGGACATTCAGTACTTC | CASSLLGAWDIQYF
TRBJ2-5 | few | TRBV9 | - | TGTGCCAGCAGCGTAGAGGAAGAAGGGGAGACCCAGTACTTC | CASSVEEEGETQYF
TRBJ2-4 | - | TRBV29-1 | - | TGCAGCGCCTCTCCGACAGCCTTAGCCAAAAACATTCAGTACTTC | CSASPTALAKNIQYF
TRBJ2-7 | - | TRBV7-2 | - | TGTGCCAGCAGCTCCTATGGGACCTCCTACGAGCAGTACTTC | CASSSYGTSYEQYF
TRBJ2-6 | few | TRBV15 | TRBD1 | TGTGCCACCAGCAGAGATGACAGGGCGCATGTTTCTGGGGCCAACGTCCTGACTTTC | CATSRDDRAHVSGANVLTF
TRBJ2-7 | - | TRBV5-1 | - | TGCGCCAGCAGCTTGAAACCAAACATCGCCTACGAGCAGTACTTC | CASSLKPNIAYEQYF
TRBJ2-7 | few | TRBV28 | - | TGTGCCAGCATTTCCAGTTCCTACGAGCAGTACTTC | CASISSSYEQYF
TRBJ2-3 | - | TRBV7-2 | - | TGTGCCAGCAGCGACCCGAATCAACTCACAGATACGCAGTATTTT | CASSDPNQLTDTQYF
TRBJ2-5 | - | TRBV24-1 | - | TGTGCCACCCGGGATGAAGTTGGGGGGACCCAGTACTTC | CATRDEVGGTQYF
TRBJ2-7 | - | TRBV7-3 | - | TGTGCCAGCAGCTTAAGGTCAGGCCAGACCTACGAGCAGTACTTC | CASSLRSGQTYEQYF
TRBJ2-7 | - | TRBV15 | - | TGTGCCACCAGCAGAAAGACGACAGGTAATTCCTACGAGCAGTACTTC | CATSRKTTGNSYEQYF
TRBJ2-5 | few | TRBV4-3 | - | TGCGCCAGCAGCCCGAGGGCTGGGGCAGAGACCCAGTACTTC | CASSPRAGAETQYF
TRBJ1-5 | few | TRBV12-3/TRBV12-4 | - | TGTGCCAGCAGTGAAGGGAAACGGGGCAATCAGCCCCAGCATTTT | CASSEGKRGNQPQHF
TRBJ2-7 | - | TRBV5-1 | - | TGCGCCAGCAGCCGAGCCAGACAGACCTCCTACGAGCAGTACTTC | CASSRARQTSYEQYF
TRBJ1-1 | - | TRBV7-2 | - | TGTGCCAGCAGCCAAATTCGGATGAACACTGAAGCTGTCTTT | CASSQIRMNTEAVF
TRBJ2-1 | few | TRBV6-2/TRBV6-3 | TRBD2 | TGTGCCAGCAGTGCAATGCCGGGACTAGCGAATTATATCTACAATGAGCAGTTCTTC | CASSAMPGLANYIYNEQFF
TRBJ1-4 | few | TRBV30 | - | TGTGCCTGGAGTGTACCCCGCGGTGGGACCGGGGGTGAAAAACTGTTTTTT | CAWSVPRGGTGGEKLFF
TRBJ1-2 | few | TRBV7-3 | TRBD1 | TGTGCCAGCAGCACAAATCCGGGACAGGGAAGTGGCTACACCTTC | CASSTNPGQGSGYTF
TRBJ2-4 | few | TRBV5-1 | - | TGCGCCAGCAGCTTAATGGATAAAAACATTCAGTACTTC | CASSLMDKNIQYF